The clone carrying this T cell receptor beta chain was observed many times. The V gene's germline CDR1 is LGHNT and CDR2 FRNRAP. V dropped 0 bases and J dropped 0 bases, with 17 bases sitting between them. This CDR3 region has 19 residues. The data were taken from a study of regulatory T cells in long-lasting Graves disease. The wider study: Antithyroid drug exposure in newly diagnosed Graves' patients had lasted under 3 months.

For TCR beta, libraries came from iRepertoire HTBI primers and Arm-PCR of CDR3 regions. Methods used by the authors: Taken together, the samples had 62 TRBV and 14 TRBJ segments identified. TCRdb redid the calling of the multiplex PCR reads with MiXCR, one entry per CDR3 protein. Here the V and J calls rest on TCRdb's processing, not on the authors' analysis. The table has about 540,000 distinct CDR3 sequences, roughly 14% seen once. Time point meaning: newly diagnosed GD, antithyroid drugs for less than 3 months. PBMC RNA served as the TCR library source. This same sample was also taken into another study, of T cells in Graves' hyperthyroidism and ophthalmopathy. That paper notes: Ophthalmopathy prediction by the model preceded onset by a median roughly 6 months.

J is TRBJ2-2 and V is TRBV12-5; the D gene is possibly TRBD2 (6 bases). The TCR comes from a man aged 30-40 years with Graves disease. Sequenced material: peripheral blood mononuclear cells (PBMCs), taken at new diagnosis, from a patient treated with antithyroid drugs. CDR3 sequence (DNA): TGTGCTAGTGGTTTGGTCCGGAGGGGTCTAGCGCCGAACACCGGGGAGCTGTTTTTT. Translated: CASGLVRRGLAPNTGELFF.